The TCR beta chain described here comes from a study of T cells after yellow fever vaccination (dated by TCRdb to between 2018 and 2020). Regarding the study in general: Using CD3, CD45RA, CCR7 and CD95 staining, memory subsets (EM, EMRA, CM and Tscm) were sorted on a BD FACS Aria III. Blood was collected at multiple timepoints before and after primary and secondary immunization, and bulk PBMC replicates and cell subsets were isolated. Memory subsets were sorted on days 0, 15 and 45 and at 18 months after primary vaccination, and on days 0, 15 and 45 after the 30-year booster. The SMART-Seq v4 Ultra Low Input RNA kit was used to prepare libraries from fractions with low cell numbers. Bulk TCR alpha and beta repertoires were sequenced longitudinally to track T-cell clones before and after primary and booster YFV17D yellow fever vaccination. Two healthy male donors made up the cohort, one aged 18 to 29 years and the other aged 30 to 40 years. Study-level results and caveats: Most clones expanded after primary vaccination were re-detected after the booster (about 95% of CD4 and about 88% of CD8), suggesting broad memory maintenance. A small share of clonotypes was detected in both CD4 and CD8 compartments, with the overlap likely arising from convergent recombination. Because only a couple of donors were included in the study, the extent to which the findings can be generalized is limited. FACS-sorted repertoires could contain abundant contaminating clonotypes from the bulk population, so computational filtering was required. On day 0, almost all vaccine-responding clonotypes were below detection in the sorted memory subsets. Compared with the primary T-cell response, the secondary T-cell response was faster but weaker, reaching its peak on day 5 rather than on day 15.

Synthesis of TCR cDNA relied on 5'RACE template switching, a step that introduced a universal primer site along with unique molecular identifiers. Priming of cDNA synthesis was performed from both the TCR alpha and TCR beta constant segments. Library amplification involved two PCR steps, and the second step added sample barcodes and sequencing adapters. Sequencing of libraries was performed on Illumina HiSeq 2500 (2x100 bp) or NovaSeq (2x150 bp). On the study's bioinformatics: MIGEC handled demultiplexing of reads and collapsing into UMI consensus sequences, while MiXCR performed V(D)J alignment. Vaccine-responding clonotypes were defined with edgeR using replicate PBMC samples, requiring FDR below 0.01 and a log2 fold change above 5 up to day 15. CD4 or CD8 identity was assigned to each bulk clonotype according to whether the clonotype was present at higher abundance in the sequenced CD4 repertoire or the sequenced CD8 repertoire. To estimate the distribution of each clone across memory phenotypes, clonotype frequencies in memory subsets were weighted by FACS-sorted cell numbers. TCRdb reanalyzed the raw reads on its own, using fastp at Q25 for trimming and MiXCR for clone calling, and kept in-frame beta chains. All rows with the same CDR3 protein become a single entry with the most common DNA and genes. TCRdb's processing, not the study's, gives the V and J calls here. This sample gives approximately 32,000 distinct CDR3 sequences in total; roughly a tenth of them show up just once. Of the sample, 9% to 15% falls within the top ten clones.

What this sample's treatment or condition label stands for: live attenuated yellow fever vaccine strain. PBMCs were isolated from peripheral blood using a standard Ficoll-Paque protocol. The RNeasy Micro Kit was used to extract RNA from sorted memory subsets. This clonotype was counted ten times or more. No base-level quality is on record; no much larger clone is a single base apart. The CDR3 runs 15 residues from the cysteine to the phenylalanine. Just the 45-base CDR3 DNA is kept, in frame starting at base 1. For CDR1 and CDR2, the germline V gene lists KGHSH and LQKENI. Germline trimming amounts to 6 bases on V and 7 bases on J, with 10 as the count of junction bases outside the gene matches.

The TCR was taken from a man younger than 30 who received the YFV17D yellow fever vaccine. Source: PBMCs, either bulk or a sorted T-cell subset (CD4+, CD8+, memory, or dextramer-sorted; not recorded which), taken approximately 16 days after the first yellow fever vaccination. The chain was built from TRBV18 and TRBJ1-5, with 9 bases in between that match TRBD1. Here the CDR3 is given as CASSAGTGIGQPQHF. At the DNA level, the sequence is TGTGCCAGCTCGGCGGGGACAGGGATTGGACAGCCCCAGCATTTT.